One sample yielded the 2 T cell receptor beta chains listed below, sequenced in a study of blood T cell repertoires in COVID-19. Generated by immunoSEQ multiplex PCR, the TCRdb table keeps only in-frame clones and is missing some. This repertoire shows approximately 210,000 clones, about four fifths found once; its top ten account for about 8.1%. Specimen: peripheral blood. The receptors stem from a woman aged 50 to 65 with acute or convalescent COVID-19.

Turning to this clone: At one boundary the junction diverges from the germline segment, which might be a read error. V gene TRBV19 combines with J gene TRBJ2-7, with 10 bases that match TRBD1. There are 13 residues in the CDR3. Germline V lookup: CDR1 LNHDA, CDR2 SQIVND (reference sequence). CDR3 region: CASNRQGAKEQHF. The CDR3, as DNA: TGTGCCAGTAATCGACAGGGGGCGAAGGAGCAGCACTTC.

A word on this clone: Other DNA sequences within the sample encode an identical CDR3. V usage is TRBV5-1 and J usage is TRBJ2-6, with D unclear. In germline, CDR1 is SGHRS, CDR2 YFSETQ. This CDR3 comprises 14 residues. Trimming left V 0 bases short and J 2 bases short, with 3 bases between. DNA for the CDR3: TGCGCCAGCAGCTTGGGCGCTGGGGCCAACGTCCTGACTTTC. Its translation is CASSLGAGANVLTF.